The 15 T cell receptor beta chains listed next were all sequenced from one sample in a study of blood T cell repertoires in COVID-19 (dated by TCRdb to the early 2020s). Libraries were made using the immunoSEQ multiplex PCR assay. As stored in TCRdb, this immuneACCESS dataset retains in-frame rearrangements with V and J assigned. A fraction of the clones does not appear; measured against another copy, unresolved V genes explain less than half of the discrepancy, and the remainder lacks a known reason. The sample table records just under 40,000 clones; 80% to 90% of these occur just once. The leading ten clones occupy about 25% of the sample. The sequencing input was peripheral blood. These TCRs come from a man aged 45 to 65 with active or convalescent COVID-19.

The chain uses TRBV5-1 and TRBJ2-1, with 8 bases lining up with TRBD2. V was pared by 1 base and J by 8 bases, with 8 bases of the junction left unmatched. The CDR3 has 15 amino acids. From germline, CDR1 is SGHRS and CDR2 YFSETQ. CDR3 nucleotides: TGCGCCAGCAGCTTGTCGGGGGGGCCTGGGTATGAGCAGTTCTTC. This gives the protein CASSLSGGPGYEQFF.

The rearrangement links TRBV19 to TRBJ2-2, with D possibly TRBD2 on 6 matching bases. Germline CDR1 LNHDA, CDR2 SQIVND (reference sequence). V dropped 5 bases and J dropped 5 bases, with 15 bases sitting between them. The CDR3 runs 15 residues. The CDR3 region is CASSAAGLRTGELFF. For the CDR3, the DNA is TGTGCCAGTAGTGCTGCGGGGCTCAGGACCGGGGAGCTGTTTTTT.

This chain uses TRBV7-6 with TRBJ1-5; the D gene is possibly TRBD1 (6 bases). V gave up 2 bases and J gave up 7 bases, with 21 bases separating them. The CDR3 is made up of 17 amino acids. Germline CDR1 is SGHVS and CDR2 is FNYEAQ. Written as DNA, the CDR3 is TGTGCCAGCAGCTTATCCTCCGGGAGGGGGGATCACCAGCCCCAGCATTTT. Translating gives CASSLSSGRGDHQPQHF.

The chain has TRBV11-2 and TRBJ2-7; TRBD1 matches at 10 bases. Germline CDR1 reads SGHAT; CDR2 reads FQNNGV. The CDR3 extends over 13 amino acids. V shed 5 bases, J shed 6 bases, and the junction held 4 bases outside the gene matches. The CDR3: CASSLTGGSEQYF. CDR3 in DNA: TGTGCCAGCAGCCTGACAGGGGGCAGCGAGCAGTACTTC.

The gene calls are TRBV13 and TRBJ2-1; tentative D call: TRBD2 (6 bases). This CDR3 comprises 12 residues. Germline CDR1 is PRHDT and CDR2 is FYEKMQ (reference sequence). The V end was cut by 3 bases, the J end by 7 bases, with 7 bases between. In DNA, the CDR3 is TGTGCCAGCAGCTTCGCGGGGAATGAGCAGTTCTTC. Translating it yields CASSFAGNEQFF.

The V call is TRBV6-5, the J call TRBJ1-1; D remains unclear. V gave up 6 bases and J gave up 8 bases, with 10 bases separating them. The CDR3 totals 11 residues. In germline, CDR1 is MNHEY, CDR2 SVGAGI. The CDR3 loop is CASRLGREAFF. CDR3 sequence (DNA): TGTGCCAGCAGGCTAGGGAGGGAAGCTTTCTTT.

V and J are TRBV4-1 and TRBJ1-4, with 10 bases identical to TRBD1. J was trimmed by 7 bases and V by 4 bases; bases with no gene match: 6. CDR3 size: 15 residues. Germline values: CDR1 MGHRA, CDR2 YSYEKL. As DNA, the CDR3 is TGCGCCAGCAGCCCCCTGGGACAGGGGCCTGAAAAACTGTTTTTT. Translated: CASSPLGQGPEKLFF.

The chain is built from TRBV15 and TRBJ1-5; 8 bases align to TRBD1. The CDR3 has 16 residues. The junction had 6 bases not matched to a gene; V was cut back by 0 bases and J by 5 bases. Germline CDR1 is LNHNV and CDR2 is YYDKDF (reference sequence). CDR3 nucleotide sequence: TGTGCCACCAGCAGAGATATGGACAGGGTGGATCAGCCCCAGCATTTT. Its translation: CATSRDMDRVDQPQHF.

This chain links TRBV5-1 with TRBJ1-2, with a weak D call TRBD1 (5 bases). The V and J ends lost 5 bases and 4 bases respectively, with 12 bases between them. This CDR3 has 13 amino acids. Germline assignment: CDR1 SGHRS and CDR2 YFSETQ. The CDR3 region is CASRQQDGYGYTF. The CDR3 nucleotides read TGCGCCAGCAGACAACAGGATGGCTATGGCTACACCTTC.

The gene calls are TRBV27 and TRBJ1-1; D is unclear. The V gene lost 5 bases and the J gene lost 11 bases, with 12 bases spanning the gap. Per germline, CDR1 MNHEY and CDR2 SMNVEV (reference sequence). This CDR3 has 11 amino acids. The CDR3, as DNA: TGTGCCAGCAGTCGAGGGTTAAAGGCTTTCTTT. Translation gives CASSRGLKAFF.

This sequence joins TRBV28 and TRBJ2-2, with 11 bases that match TRBD2. Trimming removed 3 bases from V and 4 bases from J; junction bases left unmatched: 1. The CDR3 is 15 residues long. Germline lookup yields CDR1 MDHEN and CDR2 SYDVKM. CDR3 sequence: CASSLGTSGTGELFF. The CDR3 coding sequence is TGTGCCAGCAGTTTGGGGACTAGCGGCACCGGGGAGCTGTTTTTT. The full variable domain, its missing parts supplied by reference TRBV28 and TRBJ2-2, is DVKVTQSSRYLVKRTGEKVFLECVQDMDHENMFWYRQDPGLGLRLIYFSYDVKMKEKGDIPEGYSVSREKKERFSLILESASTNQTSMYLCASSLGTSGTGELFFGEGSRLTVL.

The chain couples TRBV9 to TRBJ1-5; possibly TRBD1 for D (6 bases). Germline lookup yields CDR1 SGDLS and CDR2 YYNGEE. Trimming removed 3 bases from V and 3 bases from J, with 10 bases in between. The CDR3 runs to 14 residues. In nucleotides, the CDR3 is TGTGCCAGCAGCGCAGGGGATAACAATCAGCCCCAGCATTTT. Amino acids: CASSAGDNNQPQHF.

This clone turned up a few times. The rearrangement uses TRBV28 and TRBJ2-6; D remains ambiguous. The CDR3 runs 17 residues. V lost 7 bases to trimming and J lost 2 bases, with 18 bases between them. Germline assignment: CDR1 MDHEN and CDR2 SYDVKM. The CDR3 DNA is TGTGCCAGCACCCACGAATCAGACTCTCCTGGGGCCAACGTCCTGACTTTC. Its protein product is CASTHESDSPGANVLTF.

This clone was picked up one time. The CDR3 DNA reads as TGTGCCAGCAGTCCGTCCGGGTCGGGTGGCTACACCTTC. Translation gives CASSPSGSGGYTF. The J gene is TRBJ1-2, the V gene TRBV9; D remains unclear. This CDR3 region has 13 residues. Per germline, CDR1 SGDLS and CDR2 YYNGEE. Trimming removed 5 bases at V and 7 bases at J, with 15 bases between. Supplemented by reference TRBV9 and TRBJ1-2, the full variable domain reads DSGVTQTPKHLITATGQRVTLRCSPRSGDLSVYWYQQSLDQGLQFLIQYYNGEERAKGNILERFSAQQFPDLHSELNLSSLELGDSALYFCASSPSGSGGYTFGSGTRLTVV.

CDR3 sequence (DNA): TGCGCCAGTGCGAGACAGGGGTACGGCTCCGAGCAGTACGTC. Protein product: CASARQGYGSEQYV. The J gene is TRBJ2-7, the V gene TRBV10-2, with 8 positions matching TRBD1. Losses at the gene ends were 9 bases for V and 6 bases for J; bases not matched to a gene: 13. The length of the CDR3 is 14 residues. From germline, CDR1 is WSHSY and CDR2 SAAADI.